This entry lists 18 T cell receptor beta chains sequenced from one sample in a study of T cells in Graves' hyperthyroidism and ophthalmopathy. Researchers amplified the TCR beta CDR3 regions from RNA transcripts. The TCR CDR3 was amplified in a first-round RT-PCR using the HTBI primer set. TCRdb passed the multiplex PCR reads through MiXCR, listing each CDR3 protein once. Among 600,000 to 800,000 distinct CDR3 sequences listed, 30% to 40% were seen once. Sequenced: blood. These receptors all come from a woman between 40 and 55 years old with Graves' hyperthyroidism.

This clonotype was found many times. The chain carries TRBV6-5 and TRBJ2-6; D unresolved. V gave up 7 bases and J gave up 4 bases, with 8 bases separating them. The CDR3 runs 13 residues. Germline CDR1 reads MNHEY; CDR2 reads SVGAGI. The CDR3 region has the DNA TGTGCCAGCATAAGTTCCGGGGCCAACGTCCTGACTTTC. Translated, it gives CASISSGANVLTF.

Only a few counts were recorded for this clonotype. The gene calls are TRBV5-8 and TRBJ2-7; TRBD2 matches at 12 bases. The V gene's germline CDR1 is SGHTS and CDR2 YDEGEE. The junction had 3 bases not matched to a gene; V was cut back by 1 base and J by 1 base. This CDR3 has 16 residues. In nucleotides, the CDR3 is TGTGCCAGCAGCTTGCCAGGACTAGCGGGATCCTACGAGCAGTACTTC. Translation gives CASSLPGLAGSYEQYF. The variable domain in full, with the rest retrieved from reference TRBV5-8 and TRBJ2-7, is EAGVTQSPTHLIKTRGQQATLRCSPISGHTSVYWYQQALGLGLQFLLWYDEGEERNRGNFPPRFSGRQFPNYSSELNVNALELEDSALYLCASSLPGLAGSYEQYFGPGTRLTVT.

Note on this clonotype: A much larger clone lies one base from this, so it may be a read error. The chain carries TRBV12-3 or TRBV12-4 and TRBJ1-5, with a possible D match to TRBD1 (5 bases). This CDR3 has 13 residues. The CDR3 region has the DNA TGTGCCAGCAGTACTCAGGGTTTTCAGTCCCAGCATTTT. This gives the protein CASSTQGFQSQHF.

The rearrangement joins TRBV28 to TRBJ1-5; D possibly corresponds to TRBD1 (5 bases). The V gene lost 6 bases and the J gene lost 4 bases, with 16 bases spanning the gap. Looked up from germline, CDR1 is MDHEN and CDR2 is SYDVKM. The length of the CDR3 is 15 residues. The CDR3 bases are TGTGCCAGCAGCCCATTGGGGCAGGGAAATCAGCCCCAGCATTTT. It yields the protein CASSPLGQGNQPQHF.

This clonotype was observed a handful of times. The rearrangement links TRBV4-1 to TRBJ1-6; D unresolved. The CDR3 totals 12 residues. Germline V gene sequence: CDR1 MGHRA, CDR2 YSYEKL. V was pared by 2 bases and J by 14 bases, with 10 bases between. The CDR3 region has the DNA TGCGCCAGCAGCCAAATCCAGGAAGCCCTCCACTTT. Its protein is CASSQIQEALHF.

This clonotype was recorded at least ten times. Written as DNA, the CDR3 is TGCAGCGTTTCGGACAGACCGAACACTGAAGCTTTCTTT. It encodes CSVSDRPNTEAFF. The rearrangement joins TRBV29-1 to TRBJ1-1, with TRBD1 as a possible D gene (6 bases). The CDR3 sequence is 13 residues long. CDR1 is SQVTM, CDR2 ANQGSEA, per germline. Trimming took off 5 bases at V and 1 base at J, with 11 bases between the two ends.

This clonotype was observed many times. V usage is TRBV7-9 and J usage is TRBJ2-5; D may be TRBD2 (6 bases). Trimming removed 6 bases at V and 5 bases at J, with 19 bases between. From germline, CDR1 is SEHNR and CDR2 FQNEAQ (reference sequence). CDR3 length: 15 amino acids. The CDR3 region has the DNA TGTGCCAGCAGAATTAGCGGCCAGGAGGCGGAGACCCAGTACTTC. Translation gives CASRISGQEAETQYF. The complete variable domain, with remaining parts taken from reference TRBV7-9 and TRBJ2-5, reads DTGVSQNPRHKITKRGQNVTFRCDPISEHNRLYWYRQTLGQGPEFLTYFQNEAQLEKSRLLSDRFSAERPKGSFSTLEIQRTEQGDSAMYLCASRISGQEAETQYFGPGTRLLVL.

A few counts support this clonotype. V and J are TRBV27 and TRBJ2-7; 9 nucleotides line up with TRBD1. The CDR3 consists of 13 residues. V shed 8 bases and J 8 bases; nucleotides not matched to a gene: 10. Germline values: CDR1 MNHEY, CDR2 SMNVEV (reference sequence). CDR3: CASASGQGSQQYF. CDR3 DNA: TGTGCCAGCGCCTCGGGACAGGGCAGCCAGCAGTACTTC.

This clonotype was found a few times. This may stem from a read error, because a much larger clone lies one nucleotide away. The V and J genes are TRBV20-1 and TRBJ2-6, with TRBD1 as a possible D gene (5 bases). The germline V gene encodes CDR1 DFQATT and CDR2 SNEGSKA (reference sequence). The CDR3 contains 14 residues. Trimming removed 4 bases from V and 1 base from J, with 8 bases in between. The CDR3 nucleotides are TGCAGTGCTATGGGGCAGTCTGGGGCCAACGTCCTGACTTTC. Its translation is CSAMGQSGANVLTF.

This clonotype was counted a few times. The chain couples TRBV20-1 to TRBJ2-7, with 7 bases fitting TRBD1. The CDR3 is made up of 16 amino acids. J lost 0 bases, V lost 0 bases, and 8 bases had no gene match. The germline gives CDR1 DFQATT, CDR2 SNEGSKA (reference sequence). In nucleotides, the CDR3 is TGCAGTGCTAGAGATTATGTGGCAGGGGGCTCCTACGAGCAGTACTTC. Its translation: CSARDYVAGGSYEQYF.

This clonotype appeared many times. The V and J genes are TRBV20-1 and TRBJ2-5, with D possibly TRBD2 on 7 matching bases. CDR1 and CDR2 (germline): DFQATT, SNEGSKA (reference sequence). This CDR3 has 14 amino acids. V lost 2 bases and J lost 5, with 15 bases in between. CDR3 sequence (DNA): TGCAGTGCTAGACTTCAGGGGAGGGGGGAGACCCAGTACTTC. Translating it yields CSARLQGRGETQYF.

The rearrangement uses TRBV7-2 and TRBJ1-2; tentative D call: TRBD1 (6 bases). V was pared by 2 bases and J by 8 bases, with 18 bases between. The CDR3 has 15 residues. Germline V gene data show CDR1 as SGHTA and CDR2 as FQGNSA. This chain's CDR3 is CASSLIFGGAEGYTF. DNA of the CDR3: TGTGCCAGCAGCTTAATCTTCGGGGGGGCGGAGGGCTACACCTTC.

The rearrangement uses TRBV29-1 and TRBJ2-5; a weak D match, TRBD2 (7 bases). CDR3 length equals 13 residues. In germline, CDR1 is SQVTM, CDR2 ANQGSEA. Trimming took off 3 bases at V and 5 bases at J, with 13 bases between the two ends. The DNA for the CDR3 is TGCAGCGTTGACGGGGGGCGCCTTGAGACCCAGTACTTC. This sequence encodes CSVDGGRLETQYF.

This clonotype has just a few counts. The chain has TRBV6-5 and TRBJ2-2, with TRBD1 identical over 7 bases. CDR1 and CDR2 from the germline V gene are MNHEY and SVGAGI. V lost 0 bases and J lost 5; bases outside the gene matches: 6. The CDR3 sequence is 16 residues long. CDR3 protein: CASSYSTGSGTGELFF. The CDR3 region has the DNA TGTGCCAGCAGTTACTCGACAGGGAGCGGTACCGGGGAGCTGTTTTTT.

This clonotype has only a few counts. The chain recombines TRBV7-2 with TRBJ2-5, with 9 nucleotides matching TRBD2. The CDR3 is made up of 16 amino acids. CDR1 and CDR2 from the germline V gene are SGHTA and FQGNSA. V lost 4 bases and J lost 0; bases outside the gene matches: 6. The CDR3 DNA follows: TGTGCCAGCAGCTCACCCAGACTAGCGGACCAAGAGACCCAGTACTTC. As protein: CASSSPRLADQETQYF.

The table lists this clonotype with a few counts. The chain is built from TRBV6-1 and TRBJ2-5; 8 bases fit TRBD1. There are 18 residues in the CDR3. Per the germline V gene, CDR1 is MNHNS and CDR2 is SASEGT. The V segment lost 3 bases and the J segment 4 bases; nucleotides outside the gene matches: 16. CDR3: CASSDQLRDRTGRETQYF. The DNA of the CDR3 is TGTGCCAGCAGTGACCAATTGAGGGACAGGACGGGGAGAGAGACCCAGTACTTC.

This clonotype showed up just a few times. The V and J genes are TRBV20-1 and TRBJ2-3; perhaps TRBD2 as D (6 bases). The germline CDR1 and CDR2 sequences are DFQATT and SNEGSKA (reference sequence). The CDR3 is 14 residues long. The V end was cut by 7 bases, the J end by 3 bases, with 17 bases between. The DNA of the CDR3 is TGCAGTGTTCATGACGGGACTCCAACAGATACGCAGTATTTT. This encodes CSVHDGTPTDTQYF.

This clonotype showed up just a few times. The CDR3 sequence: CASSVAGTGTNEQYF. The CDR3 DNA follows: TGTGCCAGCAGCGTCGCCGGGACAGGGACCAACGAGCAGTACTTC. V usage is TRBV9 and J usage is TRBJ2-7; 9 bases align to TRBD1. Germline V gene sequence: CDR1 SGDLS, CDR2 YYNGEE. This CDR3 has 15 amino acids. The V gene end was trimmed by 2 bases and the J gene end by 5 bases; junction bases not matched to a gene: 8.